These 7 T cell receptor beta chains were sequenced from one sample in a study of T cell repertoires in cytomegalovirus infection. TCRdb processed the reads anew with MiXCR; each CDR3 protein has one entry. The sample lists about half a million distinct CDR3 sequences; 30% to 40% were seen once. For these TCRs, the target antigens are not known. The material was cultured PBMCs, obtained from culture after CMV antigen stimulation. These receptors were taken from a human donor in good health (CMV status not recorded). Some clones in this sample may be carry-over from other donors' samples.

The V call is TRBV7-2, the J call TRBJ1-1, with 8 bases fitting TRBD1. With 4 bases clipped from V and 6 bases from J, the junction kept 10 bases outside the gene matches. Germline loops: CDR1 SGHTA, CDR2 FQGNSA. The CDR3 contains 15 residues. The CDR3 sequence is CASSSRTGREAEAFF. Here the CDR3 DNA reads TGTGCCAGCAGCTCTAGGACAGGGAGGGAAGCTGAAGCTTTCTTT.

CDR3 amino acids: CASRKPNQPQHF. DNA of the CDR3: TGTGCCAGCAGAAAACCTAATCAGCCCCAGCATTTT. This chain joins TRBV28 and TRBJ1-5; D not certain. The V end was cut by 6 bases, the J end by 4 bases, with 7 bases between. Germline-derived CDR1 and CDR2 are MDHEN and SYDVKM. The CDR3 loop spans 12 amino acids.

This clonotype has just a few counts. This rearrangement joins TRBV6-6 to TRBJ2-5; possibly TRBD2 for D (6 bases). Trimming shortened V by 2 bases and J by 5 bases, and 15 bases separated the two germline ends. This CDR3 is 15 amino acids long. CDR1 is MNHNY and CDR2 is SVGAGI in the germline V gene (reference sequence). In nucleotides, the CDR3 is TGTGCCAGCAGTTACGGGGACTCCTTGAGGGAGACCCAGTACTTC. It is translated as CASSYGDSLRETQYF.

Many counts were recorded for this clonotype. V usage is TRBV7-9 and J usage is TRBJ1-5; D remains unclear. The germline gives CDR1 SEHNR, CDR2 FQNEAQ (reference sequence). V was clipped by 2 bases and J by 0 bases, with 8 bases between them. This CDR3 is 15 amino acids long. The CDR3 sequence: CASSLSGYSNQPQHF. The CDR3 DNA follows: TGTGCCAGCAGCTTATCAGGTTATAGCAATCAGCCCCAGCATTTT.

The V and J genes are TRBV14 and TRBJ2-1; TRBD2 agrees at 9 bases. V lost 0 bases to trimming and J lost 3 bases; unmatched junction nucleotides: 12. The germline gives CDR1 SGHDN, CDR2 FVKESK. The CDR3 length is 19 residues. The CDR3: CASSQEGSSGRLFYNEQFF. The DNA of the CDR3 is TGTGCCAGCAGCCAAGAAGGAAGTAGCGGGAGACTTTTCTACAATGAGCAGTTCTTC.

This clonotype was detected ten times or more. This chain uses TRBV7-2 with TRBJ1-1, with 11 bases matching TRBD1. CDR3 length: 14 residues. The V gene end was trimmed by 5 bases and the J gene end by 4 bases; junction bases not matched to a gene: 3. Germline V gene lookup returns CDR1 SGHTA and CDR2 FQGNSA. Here the CDR3 DNA reads TGTGCCAGCAGCCCAGGACAGGGGGCCACTGAAGCTTTCTTT. Translation gives CASSPGQGATEAFF.

The V and J genes are TRBV9 and TRBJ2-5; 7 bases map to TRBD2. V dropped 3 bases and J dropped 4; count of bases not matched to a gene: 3. The CDR3 loop spans 13 amino acids. Germline CDR1 is SGDLS and CDR2 is YYNGEE. For the CDR3, the DNA is TGTGCCAGCAGCGCAGGACTAGTAGAGACCCAGTACTTC. This gives the protein CASSAGLVETQYF.